Below are 21 T cell receptor beta chains sequenced from a single sample in a study of T-cell reconstitution after alpha-beta-depleted transplantation in children. TCRbeta library preparation incorporated unique molecular identifiers. A single record per CDR3 protein comes from TCRdb applying MiXCR to the PCR reads. The sample has 440,000 or so distinct CDR3 sequences; approximately 41% are singletons. The sample in question was PBMCs, obtained before TCRalphabeta/CD19-depleted stem cell transplant. The receptors here all came from a girl aged 2-10 years with aplastic anemia, due to receive a stem cell transplant.

V usage is TRBV5-1 and J usage is TRBJ2-5; D unresolved. V was trimmed by 4 bases and J by 5 bases, leaving 15 bases between them. This CDR3 has 14 residues. In germline, CDR1 is SGHRS, CDR2 YFSETQ. The CDR3 DNA reads as TGCGCCAGCAGCGGGTATAGTCCCCCGGAGACCCAGTACTTC. Protein: CASSGYSPPETQYF.

The chain couples TRBV6-5 to TRBJ2-7; the match to TRBD1 covers 10 bases. CDR3 length: 15 amino acids. Germline V gives CDR1 MNHEY, CDR2 SVGAGI. Trimming took 2 bases from V and 4 from J; bases not matched to a gene: 5. This CDR3 is CASSYGPGQGYEQYF. The CDR3 DNA sequence: TGTGCCAGCAGTTACGGCCCGGGACAGGGGTACGAGCAGTACTTC.

This CDR3 reads CSVWPGTSATDTQHF. CDR3 DNA: TGCAGTGTTTGGCCCGGGACTAGCGCCACAGATACGCAGCATTTT. The chain combines TRBV20-1 with TRBJ2-3; D possibly corresponds to TRBD1 (5 bases). The DNA end is more similar to TRBJ1-5, so the J call may be wrong. CDR3 length: 15 residues. Germline V gives CDR1 DFQATT, CDR2 SNEGSKA (reference sequence).

This rearrangement joins TRBV7-9 to TRBJ1-1, with TRBD1 matching 8 bases. Germline-derived CDR1 and CDR2 are SEHNR and FQNEAQ (reference sequence). V gave up 5 bases and J gave up 2 bases; unmatched junction bases: 10. The CDR3 is 16 amino acids. In DNA form, the CDR3 reads TGTGCCAGCAGCCGTCCCGGGACAGGTCCAAACACTGAAGCTTTCTTT. It yields the protein CASSRPGTGPNTEAFF.

The V call is TRBV12-3 or TRBV12-4, the J call TRBJ2-5, with D possibly TRBD2 on 5 matching bases. The CDR3 totals 11 residues. Trimming left V 5 bases short and J 7 bases short, with 8 bases between. The CDR3 nucleotides are TGTGCCAGCAGTCCGAGCGGGACCCAGTACTTC. Translating it yields CASSPSGTQYF.

The chain has TRBV29-1 and TRBJ2-1; perhaps TRBD2 as D (5 bases). Germline values: CDR1 SQVTM, CDR2 ANQGSEA. This CDR3 is 14 amino acids long. Trimming removed 3 bases from V and 6 bases from J, with 15 bases in between. The CDR3 protein is CSVDGGPRSNEQFF. In DNA, the CDR3 is TGCAGCGTTGACGGCGGGCCGCGGTCCAATGAGCAGTTCTTC.

This clonotype was picked up a small number of times. CDR3 sequence: CSAAQGAIRQPQHF. CDR3 in DNA: TGCAGTGCTGCACAGGGGGCGATAAGACAGCCCCAGCATTTT. This rearrangement joins TRBV20-1 to TRBJ1-5; 9 nucleotides align to TRBD1. This CDR3 region has 14 residues. V lost 5 bases and J lost 7; bases outside the gene matches: 9. CDR1 DFQATT and CDR2 SNEGSKA come from the germline V gene (reference sequence).

The genes are TRBV18 and TRBJ2-3; no clear D. The length of the CDR3 is 14 residues. CDR1 and CDR2 from the germline V gene are KGHSH and LQKENI. With 3 bases removed from V and 3 bases from J, the gap between germline ends came to 10 bases. The CDR3 DNA reads as TGTGCCAGCTCACCCCGGACGCTAACAGATACGCAGTATTTT. Protein product: CASSPRTLTDTQYF.

A word on this clonotype: This clone may be a read error of a much larger clone one base away. The CDR3 reads CASSLKQETGDLFF. In DNA form, the CDR3 reads TGTGCCAGCAGCTTGAAACAGGAGACCGGGGATCTGTTTTTT. The chain carries TRBV7-9 and TRBJ2-2; perhaps D is TRBD1 or TRBD2 (5 bases each). CDR3 length equals 14 residues. Germline V CDR1 and CDR2: SEHNR, FQNEAQ (reference sequence).

This clonotype was counted at least ten times. This chain uses TRBV5-1 with TRBJ2-7; possibly TRBD2 for D (5 bases). The CDR3 runs to 13 residues. The V end was cut by 2 bases, the J end by 7 bases, with 13 bases between. CDR1 SGHRS and CDR2 YFSETQ come from the germline V gene. DNA of the CDR3: TGCGCCAGCAGCTTTGGCGGGCCCTTGGAGCAGTACTTC. Protein sequence: CASSFGGPLEQYF.

This sequence joins TRBV12-3 or TRBV12-4 and TRBJ1-5, with TRBD1 matching over 7 bases. The V segment lost 5 bases and the J segment 6 bases; nucleotides outside the gene matches: 10. The CDR3 sequence is 15 residues long. CDR3 loop: CASSPAWTGAQPQHF. The DNA for the CDR3 is TGTGCCAGCAGTCCAGCATGGACAGGCGCTCAGCCCCAGCATTTT.

The chain has TRBV29-1 and TRBJ2-2, with 7 nucleotides matching TRBD1. V lost 6 bases to trimming and J lost 7 bases; unmatched junction nucleotides: 8. The CDR3 is 13 residues long. The germline gives CDR1 SQVTM, CDR2 ANQGSEA. Written as DNA, the CDR3 is TGCAGCGTCGGACAGGTTCGCGGCGGGGAGCTGTTTTTT. It translates to CSVGQVRGGELFF.

V is TRBV7-9 and J is TRBJ2-3; no reliable D call. The CDR3 is made up of 13 amino acids. Germline V gene sequence: CDR1 SEHNR, CDR2 FQNEAQ (reference sequence). Trimming left V 3 bases short and J 2 bases short, with 6 bases between. CDR3 protein: CASSFTHTDTQYF. The CDR3 DNA sequence: TGTGCCAGCAGCTTCACACACACAGATACGCAGTATTTT. The full variable domain, in which reference TRBV7-9 and TRBJ2-3 provide the parts outside the CDR3, is DTGVSQNPRHKITKRGQNVTFRCDPISEHNRLYWYRQTLGQGPEFLTYFQNEAQLEKSRLLSDRFSAERPKGSFSTLEIQRTEQGDSAMYLCASSFTHTDTQYFGPGTRLTVL.

The V gene is TRBV20-1, the J gene TRBJ1-1; D may be TRBD1 (5 bases). The V gene lost 5 bases and the J gene lost 7 bases, with 17 bases spanning the gap. CDR1 DFQATT and CDR2 SNEGSKA come from the germline V gene (reference sequence). CDR3 length: 13 residues. The CDR3 protein is CSAPLGLGGEAFF. The CDR3, as DNA: TGCAGTGCTCCCCTCGGCCTGGGGGGTGAAGCTTTCTTT.

The V call is TRBV11-1, the J call TRBJ2-1, with D possibly being TRBD1 or TRBD2 (6 bases each). V lost 1 base to trimming and J lost 5 bases, with 12 bases between them. Germline V lookup: CDR1 SGHAT, CDR2 FQDESV (reference sequence). The CDR3 consists of 15 residues. The CDR3 nucleotides are TGTGCCAGCAGCTTAGTTCGGGGGCCGAACAATGAGCAGTTCTTC. Amino acid sequence: CASSLVRGPNNEQFF. Filled out from reference TRBV11-1 and TRBJ2-1, the complete variable domain reads EAEVAQSPRYKITEKSQAVAFWCDPISGHATLYWYRQILGQGPELLVQFQDESVVDDSQLPKDRFSAERLKGVDSTLKIQPAELGDSAMYLCASSLVRGPNNEQFFGPGTRLTVL.

The gene calls are TRBV5-1 and TRBJ1-1; D unresolved. V gave up 0 bases and J gave up 1 base, with 10 bases separating them. The CDR3 covers 15 residues. Germline assignment: CDR1 SGHRS and CDR2 YFSETQ. The DNA of the CDR3 is TGCGCCAGCAGCTTGGGGGCAGGATCGAACACTGAAGCTTTCTTT. This encodes CASSLGAGSNTEAFF. The full variable domain, rest sourced from reference TRBV5-1 and TRBJ1-1, is KAGVTQTPRYLIKTRGQQVTLSCSPISGHRSVSWYQQTPGQGLQFLFEYFSETQRNKGNFPGRFSGRQFSNSRSEMNVSTLELGDSALYLCASSLGAGSNTEAFFGQGTRLTVV.

Details on this clonotype: This clone may be a read error of a much larger clone one base away. The chain links TRBV6-1 to TRBJ1-1; 8 bases are a match to TRBD1. This CDR3 has 16 amino acids. V shed 6 bases and J 0 bases; nucleotides not matched to a gene: 9. Germline values: CDR1 MNHNS, CDR2 SASEGT. Here the CDR3 DNA reads TGTGCCAGCAGGCGGGGACAGGCCACGATGAACACTGAAGCTTTCTTT. Amino acids: CASRRGQATMNTEAFF.

This clonotype was counted a few times. In DNA form, the CDR3 reads TGCAGTGCTAGAGATCTCTACGAGCAGTACTTC. It encodes CSARDLYEQYF. This chain joins TRBV20-1 and TRBJ2-7; unclear D gene. Trimming took off 0 bases at V and 3 bases at J, with 3 bases between the two ends. Germline V gene data show CDR1 as DFQATT and CDR2 as SNEGSKA (reference sequence). There are 11 residues in the CDR3.

This clonotype was seen only a few times. The chain is built from TRBV11-1 and TRBJ2-3; 11 bases are shared with TRBD2. From germline, CDR1 is SGHAT and CDR2 FQDESV (reference sequence). The CDR3 extends over 18 amino acids. Trimming took 10 bases from V and 1 from J; bases not matched to a gene: 16. The CDR3 DNA follows: TGTGCCACGTCCTACTACCCTAGCGGGAGGTCGGGCACAGATACGCAGTATTTT. It is translated as CATSYYPSGRSGTDTQYF.

This rearrangement joins TRBV7-9 to TRBJ2-3; D gene unclear. The V gene's germline CDR1 is SEHNR and CDR2 FQNEAQ (reference sequence). The ends were cut back, 6 bases at V and 5 bases at J, with 6 bases in the middle. The CDR3 is 11 residues long. The DNA of the CDR3 is TGTGCCAGCAGTCGAGTAGATACGCAGTATTTT. It encodes CASSRVDTQYF.

This clonotype has ten or more counts. The chain has TRBV15 and TRBJ2-5, with a possible D match to TRBD1 (5 bases). Germline lookup yields CDR1 LNHNV and CDR2 YYDKDF (reference sequence). This CDR3 comprises 13 residues. The ends were cut back, 0 bases at V and 4 bases at J, with 6 bases in the middle. CDR3 sequence: CATSRDQGETQYF. The CDR3 DNA sequence: TGTGCCACCAGCAGAGATCAGGGAGAGACCCAGTACTTC.